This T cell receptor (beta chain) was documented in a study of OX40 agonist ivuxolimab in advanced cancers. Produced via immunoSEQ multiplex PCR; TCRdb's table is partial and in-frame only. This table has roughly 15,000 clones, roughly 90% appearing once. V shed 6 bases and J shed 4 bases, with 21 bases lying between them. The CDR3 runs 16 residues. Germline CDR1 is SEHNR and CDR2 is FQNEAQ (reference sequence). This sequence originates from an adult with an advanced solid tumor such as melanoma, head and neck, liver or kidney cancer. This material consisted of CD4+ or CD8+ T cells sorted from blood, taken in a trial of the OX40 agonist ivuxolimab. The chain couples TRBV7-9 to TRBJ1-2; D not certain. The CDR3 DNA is TGTGCCAGCAGTCCTTGGATGAGCTACTTAAGCTATGGCTACACCTTC. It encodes CASSPWMSYLSYGYTF.